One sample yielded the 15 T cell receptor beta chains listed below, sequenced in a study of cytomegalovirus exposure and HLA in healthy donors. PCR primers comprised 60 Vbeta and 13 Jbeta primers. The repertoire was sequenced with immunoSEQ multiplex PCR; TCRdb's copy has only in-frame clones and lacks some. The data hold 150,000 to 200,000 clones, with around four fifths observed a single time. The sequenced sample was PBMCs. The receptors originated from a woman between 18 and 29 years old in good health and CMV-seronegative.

The CDR3 DNA reads TGTGCCAGCTCACCACCGTCGACTAGCGGATACACCGGGGAGCTGTTTTTT. This translates into CASSPPSTSGYTGELFF. V is TRBV18 and J is TRBJ2-2; the match to TRBD2 covers 9 bases. The CDR3 extends over 17 amino acids. V was pared by 0 bases and J by 3 bases, with 5 bases of the junction left unmatched. The V gene's germline CDR1 is KGHSH and CDR2 LQKENI.

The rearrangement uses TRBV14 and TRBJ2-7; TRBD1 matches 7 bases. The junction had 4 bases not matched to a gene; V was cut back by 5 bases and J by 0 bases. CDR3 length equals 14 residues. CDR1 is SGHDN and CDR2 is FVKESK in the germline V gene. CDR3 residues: CASSFTGASYEQYF. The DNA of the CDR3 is TGTGCCAGCAGCTTCACAGGGGCCTCCTACGAGCAGTACTTC.

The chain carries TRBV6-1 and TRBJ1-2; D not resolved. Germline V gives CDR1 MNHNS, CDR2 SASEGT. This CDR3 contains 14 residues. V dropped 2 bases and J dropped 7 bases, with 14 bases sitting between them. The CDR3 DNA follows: TGTGCCAGCAGTGAATTAATCGGGGTTGGTGGCTACACCTTC. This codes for CASSELIGVGGYTF.

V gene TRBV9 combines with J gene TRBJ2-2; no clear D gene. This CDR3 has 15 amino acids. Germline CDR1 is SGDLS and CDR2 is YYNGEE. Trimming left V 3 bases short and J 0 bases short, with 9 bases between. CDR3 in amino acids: CASSASNANTGELFF. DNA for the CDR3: TGTGCCAGCAGCGCCAGTAACGCGAACACCGGGGAGCTGTTTTTT.

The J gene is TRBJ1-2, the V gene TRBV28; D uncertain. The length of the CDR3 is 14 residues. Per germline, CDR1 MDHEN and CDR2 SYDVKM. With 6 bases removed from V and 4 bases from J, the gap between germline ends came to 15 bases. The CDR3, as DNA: TGTGCCAGCAGCTCCCGGCCGACTATCTATGGCTACACCTTC. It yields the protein CASSSRPTIYGYTF.

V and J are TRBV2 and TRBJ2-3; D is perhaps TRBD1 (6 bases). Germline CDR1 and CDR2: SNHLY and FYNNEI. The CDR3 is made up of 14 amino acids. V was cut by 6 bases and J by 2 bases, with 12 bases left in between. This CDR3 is CASREGVLTDTQYF. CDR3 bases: TGTGCCAGCAGAGAGGGGGTCCTCACAGATACGCAGTATTTT.

The CDR3 DNA sequence: TGTGCCTGGAGTAAGGGCCAGGGGCTTAACTATGGCTACACCTTC. The encoded protein is CAWSKGQGLNYGYTF. This chain joins TRBV30 and TRBJ1-2, with D perhaps TRBD1 (6 bases). The CDR3 loop spans 15 amino acids. Germline CDR1 is GTSNPN and CDR2 is SVGIG (reference sequence). The V end lost 2 bases, the J end lost 1 base, and 14 bases lay between the germline ends.

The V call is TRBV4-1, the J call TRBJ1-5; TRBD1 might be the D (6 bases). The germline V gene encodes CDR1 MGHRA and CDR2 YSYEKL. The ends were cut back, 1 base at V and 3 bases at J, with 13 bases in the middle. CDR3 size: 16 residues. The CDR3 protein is CASSQGRGNNNQPQHF. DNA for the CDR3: TGCGCCAGCAGCCAAGGCAGGGGAAACAACAATCAGCCCCAGCATTTT.

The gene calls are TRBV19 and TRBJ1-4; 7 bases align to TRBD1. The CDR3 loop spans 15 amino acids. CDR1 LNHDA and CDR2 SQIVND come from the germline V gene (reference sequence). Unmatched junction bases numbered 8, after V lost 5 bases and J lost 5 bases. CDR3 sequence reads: CASSSRTGTNEKLFF. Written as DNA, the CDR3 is TGTGCCAGTAGTTCCCGGACAGGAACCAATGAAAAACTGTTTTTT.

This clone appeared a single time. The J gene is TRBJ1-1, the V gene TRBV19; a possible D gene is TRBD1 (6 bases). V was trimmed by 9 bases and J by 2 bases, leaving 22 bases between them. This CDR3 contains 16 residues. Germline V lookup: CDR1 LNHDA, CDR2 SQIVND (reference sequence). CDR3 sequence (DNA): TGTGCCAGCAGACCGGGACACCCCCCCTTCAACACTGAAGCTTTCTTT. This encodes CASRPGHPPFNTEAFF.

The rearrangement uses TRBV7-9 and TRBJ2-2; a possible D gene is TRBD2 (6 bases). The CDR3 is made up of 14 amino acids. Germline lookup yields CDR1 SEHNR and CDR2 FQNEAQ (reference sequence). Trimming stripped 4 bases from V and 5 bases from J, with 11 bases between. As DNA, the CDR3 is TGTGCCAGCAGCTCAAGCGGAGGGACCGGGGAGCTGTTTTTT. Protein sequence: CASSSSGGTGELFF.

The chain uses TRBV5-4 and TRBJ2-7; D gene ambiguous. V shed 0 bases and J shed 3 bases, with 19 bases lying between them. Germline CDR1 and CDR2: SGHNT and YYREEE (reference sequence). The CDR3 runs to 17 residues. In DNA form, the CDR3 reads TGTGCCAGCAGCTTGGATCCAGCGCCTATCCCTTACTACGAGCAGTACTTC. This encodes CASSLDPAPIPYYEQYF.

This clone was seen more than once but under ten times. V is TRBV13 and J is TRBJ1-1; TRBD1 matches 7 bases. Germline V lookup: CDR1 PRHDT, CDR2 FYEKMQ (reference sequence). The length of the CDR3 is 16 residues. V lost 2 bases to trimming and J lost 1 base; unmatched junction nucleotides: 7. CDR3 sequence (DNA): TGTGCCAGCAGCTTACCGACAGGGCTAGAGAACACTGAAGCTTTCTTT. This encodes CASSLPTGLENTEAFF. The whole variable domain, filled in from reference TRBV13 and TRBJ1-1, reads AAGVIQSPRHLIKEKRETATLKCYPIPRHDTVYWYQQGPGQDPQFLISFYEKMQSDKGSIPDRFSAQQFSDYHSELNMSSLELGDSALYFCASSLPTGLENTEAFFGQGTRLTVV.

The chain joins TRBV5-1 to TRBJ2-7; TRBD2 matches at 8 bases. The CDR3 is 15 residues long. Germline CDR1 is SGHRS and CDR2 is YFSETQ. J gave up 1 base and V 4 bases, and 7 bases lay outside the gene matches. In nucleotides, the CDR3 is TGCGCCAGCAGCCCGATCGGGGGGGCGTCCTACGAGCAGTACTTC. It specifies CASSPIGGASYEQYF. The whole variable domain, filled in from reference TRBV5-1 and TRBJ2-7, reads KAGVTQTPRYLIKTRGQQVTLSCSPISGHRSVSWYQQTPGQGLQFLFEYFSETQRNKGNFPGRFSGRQFSNSRSEMNVSTLELGDSALYLCASSPIGGASYEQYFGPGTRLTVT.

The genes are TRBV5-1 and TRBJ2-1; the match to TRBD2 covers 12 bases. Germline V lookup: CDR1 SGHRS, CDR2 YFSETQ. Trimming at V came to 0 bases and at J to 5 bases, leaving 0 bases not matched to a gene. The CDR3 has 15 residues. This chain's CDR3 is CASSLGTSGNNEQFF. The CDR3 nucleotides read TGCGCCAGCAGCTTGGGGACTAGCGGGAACAATGAGCAGTTCTTC. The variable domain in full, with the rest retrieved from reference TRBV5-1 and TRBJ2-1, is KAGVTQTPRYLIKTRGQQVTLSCSPISGHRSVSWYQQTPGQGLQFLFEYFSETQRNKGNFPGRFSGRQFSNSRSEMNVSTLELGDSALYLCASSLGTSGNNEQFFGPGTRLTVL.